Listed here are 5 T cell receptor beta chains from one sample, sequenced in a study of T cell repertoires in cytomegalovirus infection. In TCRdb, the reads were re-called with MiXCR into one record per CDR3 protein. The sample has around 440,000 distinct CDR3 sequences, approximately 11% seen once. Sequencing used PBMCs. These receptors all stem from a human donor in good health (CMV status not recorded). Some clones in this sample may be carry-over from other donors' samples.

This clonotype was observed at least ten times. The chain joins TRBV7-8 to TRBJ2-7; weak D call: TRBD2 (6 bases). Between the trimmed V and J ends, which lost 1 base and 3 bases, there was a span of 13 bases. The germline V gene has CDR1 SGHVS and CDR2 FQNEAQ. This CDR3 spans 15 amino acids. CDR3 coding DNA: TGTGCCAGCAGCTTAGATTACGGGAGCATCTACGAGCAGTACTTC. Amino acids: CASSLDYGSIYEQYF.

The rearrangement uses TRBV4-1 and TRBJ2-1; 8 bases align to TRBD1. Germline CDR1 MGHRA, CDR2 YSYEKL. The CDR3 has 16 residues. With 1 base clipped from V and 5 bases from J, the junction kept 7 bases outside the gene matches. The CDR3 nucleotides are TGCGCCAGCAGCCAAGGCGGGCAGGGGGCAGACAATGAGCAGTTCTTC. Translation: CASSQGGQGADNEQFF.

V gene TRBV4-2 combines with J gene TRBJ2-2; a weak D match, TRBD2 (7 bases). The CDR3 loop spans 16 amino acids. Germline V CDR1 and CDR2: LGHNA, YNFKEQ. Trimming stripped 4 bases from V and 5 bases from J, with 17 bases between. The CDR3 sequence: CASSRLGGGRTGELFF. DNA of the CDR3: TGTGCCAGCAGCCGCCTTGGGGGGGGGCGAACCGGGGAGCTGTTTTTT.

This clonotype was observed at least ten times. The V and J genes are TRBV6-1 and TRBJ2-1; 9 nucleotides line up with TRBD2. With 6 bases clipped from V and 7 bases from J, the junction kept 10 bases outside the gene matches. Germline loops: CDR1 MNHNS, CDR2 SASEGT. The CDR3 spans 15 residues. This CDR3 reads CASSQLSGGTNEQFF. CDR3 DNA: TGTGCCAGCAGCCAACTAAGCGGGGGGACTAATGAGCAGTTCTTC.

This clonotype was observed once. This sequence joins TRBV19 and TRBJ1-6; tentatively, D is TRBD1 (5 bases). V was cut by 9 bases and J by 9 bases, with 18 bases left in between. CDR1 LNHDA and CDR2 SQIVND come from the germline V gene (reference sequence). The length of the CDR3 is 14 residues. Here the CDR3 reads CASRSREVSSPLHF. The CDR3 coding sequence is TGTGCCAGCCGTTCCAGGGAGGTCAGTTCACCCCTCCACTTT.